These T cell receptor beta chains were read from a single sample in a study of blood T cell repertoires in COVID-19. Some clones are missing from TCRdb's copy, which holds only in-frame ones; the method was immunoSEQ multiplex PCR. The profile shows tens of thousands of clones, 78% of them singletons. Sequenced material: peripheral blood. Receptors were obtained from a human donor with active or convalescent COVID-19. The donor label of this sample is uncertain. The conserved cysteine and the conserved F or W are not part of the CDR3 here.

>TRBV5-1|TRBJ2-3
ASSQGQGRDTQY
>TRBV9|TRBJ1-5
ASSVEGRAHQPQH
>TRBV7-2|TRBJ2-7
ASSFLYEQY
>TRBV10-2|TRBJ1-2
ASSRQVDNYGYT
>TRBV27|TRBJ1-2
ASSLGGRNYGYT
>TRBV4-2|TRBJ2-2
ASSQENGRAGELF
>TRBV12-3/TRBV12-4|TRBJ2-5
ASSRTAEETQY
>TRBV30|TRBJ1-2
AWDRSSNYGYT
>TRBV9|TRBJ2-7
ASSPNWGQGEQY
>TRBV28|TRBJ2-7
ASSSHAAVETYEQY
>TRBV30|TRBJ2-3
ASGTGGTDTQY
>TRBV2|TRBJ2-1
GVSGRGENYNEQF